These T cell receptor beta chains were read from a single sample in a study of blood T cells in healthy people across ages. One entry per CDR3 protein results from TCRdb running MiXCR on the 5' RACE reads. The table has approximately 780,000 distinct CDR3 sequences, about a quarter seen once. This same sample was also taken into another study, of T cells of mothers and their children.

Material for sequencing was blood. The receptors derive from a boy aged 5-17 years in good health. CDR3s include the opening cysteine and the closing phenylalanine or tryptophan. The D gene is left open where the match is weak. The size of a clone is reported for some rows only, either as once, few or many, or as a class for expanded clones.

j_gene: TRBJ1-2; d_gene: TRBD1; v_gene: TRBV20-1; abundance: .; CDR3nt: TGCAGTGCCCAACGACAGGGGGTTGGTGGCTACACCTTC; CDR3aa: CSAQRQGVGGYTF
j_gene: TRBJ2-5; d_gene: TRBD1; v_gene: TRBV4-1; abundance: .; CDR3nt: TGCGCCAGCAGAGGGGGGACAGGGAGGGAGACCCAGTACTTC; CDR3aa: CASRGGTGRETQYF
j_gene: TRBJ1-3; d_gene: .; v_gene: TRBV18; abundance: .; CDR3nt: TGTGCCAGCTCACGCCTACAGGGAGATGTTGACACCATATATTTT; CDR3aa: CASSRLQGDVDTIYF
j_gene: TRBJ2-1; d_gene: .; v_gene: TRBV7-8; abundance: few; CDR3nt: TGTGCCAGCAGCCCCTGGCAGACACACAATGAGCAGTTCTTC; CDR3aa: CASSPWQTHNEQFF
j_gene: TRBJ2-5; d_gene: TRBD2; v_gene: TRBV30; abundance: .; CDR3nt: TGTGCCTGGAGTGTAAAGGGATCGGGAGGGACCCAGTACTTC; CDR3aa: CAWSVKGSGGTQYF
j_gene: TRBJ1-2; d_gene: TRBD1; v_gene: TRBV3-1; abundance: .; CDR3nt: TGTGCCAGCAGCCACAGGGGGCTGCACTATGGCTACACCTTC; CDR3aa: CASSHRGLHYGYTF
j_gene: TRBJ1-2; d_gene: .; v_gene: TRBV30; abundance: .; CDR3nt: TGTGCCTGGAGTACGGGGCTTGGGGGGTATGGCTACACCTTC; CDR3aa: CAWSTGLGGYGYTF
j_gene: TRBJ1-4; d_gene: .; v_gene: TRBV6-8; abundance: few; CDR3nt: TGTGCCAGCAGTGGCCTGGACAGTTTTAATGAAAAACTGTTTTTT; CDR3aa: CASSGLDSFNEKLFF
j_gene: TRBJ2-3; d_gene: .; v_gene: TRBV20-1; abundance: .; CDR3nt: TGCAGTGCTAGAGATGGAGCGAGCGTCAATACGCAGTATTTT; CDR3aa: CSARDGASVNTQYF
j_gene: TRBJ2-2; d_gene: TRBD2; v_gene: TRBV29-1; abundance: few; CDR3nt: TGCAGCGCGCGGGGGAGGAAGGACGGGGAGCTGTTTTTT; CDR3aa: CSARGRKDGELFF
j_gene: TRBJ2-7; d_gene: .; v_gene: TRBV20-1; abundance: .; CDR3nt: TGCAGTGCTAGAGATTTGAGAGGGTGGGAGTCCTACGAGCAGTACTTC; CDR3aa: CSARDLRGWESYEQYF
j_gene: TRBJ2-3; d_gene: .; v_gene: TRBV5-1; abundance: .; CDR3nt: TGCGCCAGCAGCTTGGGAGCGGCGAGCACAGATACGCAGTATTTT; CDR3aa: CASSLGAASTDTQYF
j_gene: TRBJ1-4; d_gene: TRBD1; v_gene: TRBV4-2; abundance: .; CDR3nt: TGTGCCAGCAGCCAGGAGTCCGGGACAGGGGGCGAAAAACTGTTTTTT; CDR3aa: CASSQESGTGGEKLFF
j_gene: TRBJ1-2; d_gene: .; v_gene: TRBV12-3/TRBV12-4; abundance: .; CDR3nt: TGTGCCAGCAGCCTCAGGGAGGCTTATGGCTACACCTTC; CDR3aa: CASSLREAYGYTF
j_gene: TRBJ1-5; d_gene: .; v_gene: TRBV29-1; abundance: .; CDR3nt: TGCAGCGTTACCCGGGACGGAGCAAATCAGCCCCAGCATTTT; CDR3aa: CSVTRDGANQPQHF
j_gene: TRBJ2-3; d_gene: .; v_gene: TRBV11-2; abundance: .; CDR3nt: TGTGCCAGCAGCTTTGGGCAGAGTGGGGATACGCAGTATTTT; CDR3aa: CASSFGQSGDTQYF
j_gene: TRBJ2-7; d_gene: .; v_gene: TRBV29-1; abundance: many; CDR3nt: TGCAGCGTTGAAAGGACACAAGAAGGCGAGCAGTACTTC; CDR3aa: CSVERTQEGEQYF
j_gene: TRBJ2-2; d_gene: TRBD2; v_gene: TRBV27; abundance: .; CDR3nt: TGTGCCAGCAGTTTAGAAGGCGGGCTAGCGGGAGTGTACACCGGGGAGCTGTTTTTT; CDR3aa: CASSLEGGLAGVYTGELFF
j_gene: TRBJ2-1; d_gene: .; v_gene: TRBV2; abundance: .; CDR3nt: TGTGCCAGCAGCCCACAGGGCCAGGAGCAGTTCTTC; CDR3aa: CASSPQGQEQFF
j_gene: TRBJ2-5; d_gene: .; v_gene: TRBV7-9; abundance: .; CDR3nt: TGTGCCAGCAGTTTGGTACGGGACCAAGAGACCCAGTACTTC; CDR3aa: CASSLVRDQETQYF
j_gene: TRBJ2-4; d_gene: .; v_gene: TRBV5-5; abundance: .; CDR3nt: TGTGCCAGCAGACATCCAGGGCAGCGGGAAAACATTCAGTACTTC; CDR3aa: CASRHPGQRENIQYF
j_gene: TRBJ1-1; d_gene: .; v_gene: TRBV2; abundance: few; CDR3nt: TGTGCCCAAGCAGGCAGGGTGAACACTGAAGCTTTCTTT; CDR3aa: CAQAGRVNTEAFF
j_gene: TRBJ2-7; d_gene: .; v_gene: TRBV10-3; abundance: .; CDR3nt: TGTGCCATCAGTGAGTCGCAGCAGGGCGAGCAGTACTTC; CDR3aa: CAISESQQGEQYF
j_gene: TRBJ2-5; d_gene: .; v_gene: TRBV7-3; abundance: .; CDR3nt: TGTGCCAGCAGCTTAACTGGGGAACCCCAAGAGACCCAGTACTTC; CDR3aa: CASSLTGEPQETQYF
j_gene: TRBJ2-4; d_gene: TRBD1; v_gene: TRBV28; abundance: .; CDR3nt: TGTGCCAGCAGTTCCAACAGGGGAAGGGGCAAAAACATTCAGTACTTC; CDR3aa: CASSSNRGRGKNIQYF
j_gene: TRBJ2-7; d_gene: TRBD1; v_gene: TRBV24-1; abundance: .; CDR3nt: TGTGCCACCAGTGATTTAGGACGGACAGGGTCCTACGAGCAGTACTTC; CDR3aa: CATSDLGRTGSYEQYF
j_gene: TRBJ1-1; d_gene: .; v_gene: TRBV7-6; abundance: few; CDR3nt: TGTGCCAGCAGCTTAGCTCGACAGAGCGAAGCTTTCTTT; CDR3aa: CASSLARQSEAFF
j_gene: TRBJ2-1; d_gene: .; v_gene: TRBV7-9; abundance: .; CDR3nt: TGTGCCAGCAGCTTAATGGTCCTCCGGGACAAGAGCTCCTACAATGAGCAGTTCTTC; CDR3aa: CASSLMVLRDKSSYNEQFF
j_gene: TRBJ2-3; d_gene: TRBD1; v_gene: TRBV12-3/TRBV12-4; abundance: .; CDR3nt: TGTGCCAGCAAATTGGGACAGGGAACAGATACGCAGTATTTT; CDR3aa: CASKLGQGTDTQYF